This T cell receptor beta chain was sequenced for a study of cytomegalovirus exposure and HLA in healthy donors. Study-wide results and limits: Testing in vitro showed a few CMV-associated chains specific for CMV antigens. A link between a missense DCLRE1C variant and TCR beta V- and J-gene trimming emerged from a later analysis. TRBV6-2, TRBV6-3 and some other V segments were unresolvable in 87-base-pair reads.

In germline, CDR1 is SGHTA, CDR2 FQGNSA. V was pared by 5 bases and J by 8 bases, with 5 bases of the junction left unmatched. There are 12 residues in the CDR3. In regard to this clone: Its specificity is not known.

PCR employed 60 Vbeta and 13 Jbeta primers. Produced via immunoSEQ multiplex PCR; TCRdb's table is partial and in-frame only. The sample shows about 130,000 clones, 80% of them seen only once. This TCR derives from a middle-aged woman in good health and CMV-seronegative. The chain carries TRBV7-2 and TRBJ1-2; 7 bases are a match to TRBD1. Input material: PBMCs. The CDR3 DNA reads TGTGCCAGCAGCCGAACAGGGGCCGGCTACACCTTC. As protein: CASSRTGAGYTF.